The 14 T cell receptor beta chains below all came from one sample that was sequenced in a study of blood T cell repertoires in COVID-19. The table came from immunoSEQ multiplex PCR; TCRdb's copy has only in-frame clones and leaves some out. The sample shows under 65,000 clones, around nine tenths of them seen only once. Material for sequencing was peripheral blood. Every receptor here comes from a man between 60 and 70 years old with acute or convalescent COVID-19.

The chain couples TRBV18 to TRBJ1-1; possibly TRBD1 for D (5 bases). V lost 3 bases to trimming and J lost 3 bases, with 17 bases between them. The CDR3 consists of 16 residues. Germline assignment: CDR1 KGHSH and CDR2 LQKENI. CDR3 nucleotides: TGTGCCAGCTCACCTGGGCTAGGGGTTGGGGACACTGAAGCTTTCTTT. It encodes CASSPGLGVGDTEAFF.

The CDR3 sequence is CASSLVRGAMDTEAFF. The DNA for the CDR3 is TGTGCCAGCAGTTTAGTACGGGGGGCAATGGACACTGAAGCTTTCTTT. J is TRBJ1-1 and V is TRBV27; a weak D match, TRBD1 (6 bases). This CDR3 contains 16 residues. V was shortened by 2 bases and J by 3 bases, with 16 bases between the two germline ends. Germline assignment: CDR1 MNHEY and CDR2 SMNVEV (reference sequence).

CDR3 sequence: CASSHWGLAGTEAFF. The CDR3 region has the DNA TGCGCCAGCAGCCATTGGGGGTTAGCGGGCACTGAAGCTTTCTTT. This chain joins TRBV4-3 and TRBJ1-1, with D perhaps matching TRBD1 (5 bases). Germline CDR1 is LGHNA and CDR2 is YSLEER. Trimming took 3 bases from V and 4 from J, leaving 15 bases between them. The CDR3 spans 15 residues.

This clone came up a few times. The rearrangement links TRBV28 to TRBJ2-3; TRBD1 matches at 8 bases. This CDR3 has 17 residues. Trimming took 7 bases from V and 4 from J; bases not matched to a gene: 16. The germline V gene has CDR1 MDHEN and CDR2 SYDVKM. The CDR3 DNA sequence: TGTGCCAGCATCTCGGGACAGGTTATTTGGGGGGCAGATACGCAGTATTTT. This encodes CASISGQVIWGADTQYF.

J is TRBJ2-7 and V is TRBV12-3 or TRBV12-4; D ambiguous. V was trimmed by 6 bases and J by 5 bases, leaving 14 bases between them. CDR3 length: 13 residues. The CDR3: CASRPLVSDEQYF. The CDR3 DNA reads TGTGCCAGCAGACCCTTGGTGTCGGACGAGCAGTACTTC.

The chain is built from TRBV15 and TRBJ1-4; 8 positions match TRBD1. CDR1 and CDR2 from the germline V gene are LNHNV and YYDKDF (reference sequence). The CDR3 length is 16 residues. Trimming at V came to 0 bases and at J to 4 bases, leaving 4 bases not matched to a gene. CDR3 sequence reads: CATSRDGTGYNEKLFF. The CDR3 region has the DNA TGTGCCACCAGCAGAGATGGGACAGGCTATAATGAAAAACTGTTTTTT.

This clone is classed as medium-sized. CDR3: CASSRDINQPQHF. The CDR3 DNA follows: TGCGCCAGCAGTAGGGACATTAATCAGCCCCAGCATTTT. V gene TRBV10-2 combines with J gene TRBJ1-5, with TRBD1 as a possible D gene (6 bases). The germline V gene has CDR1 WSHSY and CDR2 SAAADI. This CDR3 spans 13 amino acids. V lost 5 bases to trimming and J lost 4 bases, with 9 bases between them.

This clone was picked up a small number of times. The CDR3 DNA reads as TGTGCCAGCAGCCGGGGGGGGGCTGGTGGCTACACCTTC. Its protein is CASSRGGAGGYTF. This rearrangement joins TRBV9 to TRBJ1-2; D is possibly TRBD1 (6 bases). CDR1 and CDR2 (germline): SGDLS, YYNGEE. V shed 4 bases and J shed 7 bases, with 14 bases lying between them. This CDR3 is built from 13 residues.

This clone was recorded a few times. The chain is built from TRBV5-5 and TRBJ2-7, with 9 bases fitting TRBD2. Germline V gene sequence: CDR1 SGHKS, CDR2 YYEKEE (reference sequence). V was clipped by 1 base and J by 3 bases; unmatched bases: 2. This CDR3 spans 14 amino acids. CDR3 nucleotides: TGTGCCAGCAGCTTGACTAGCGGGCTCTACGAGCAGTACTTC. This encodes CASSLTSGLYEQYF.

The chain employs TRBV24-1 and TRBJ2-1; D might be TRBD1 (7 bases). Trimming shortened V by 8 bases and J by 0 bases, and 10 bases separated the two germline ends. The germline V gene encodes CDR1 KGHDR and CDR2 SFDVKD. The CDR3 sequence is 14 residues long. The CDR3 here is CATTGGNSYNEQFF. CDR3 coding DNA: TGTGCCACCACAGGGGGGAACTCCTACAATGAGCAGTTCTTC.

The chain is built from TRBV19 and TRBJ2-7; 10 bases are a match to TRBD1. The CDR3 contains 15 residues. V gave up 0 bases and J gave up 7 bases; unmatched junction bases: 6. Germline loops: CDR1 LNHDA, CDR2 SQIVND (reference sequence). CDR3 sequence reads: CASSIEDRGRWEQYF. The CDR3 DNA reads TGTGCCAGTAGTATAGAAGACAGGGGGCGGTGGGAGCAGTACTTC. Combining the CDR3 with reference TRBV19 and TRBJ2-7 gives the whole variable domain DGGITQSPKYLFRKEGQNVTLSCEQNLNHDAMYWYRQDPGQGLRLIYYSQIVNDFQKGDIAEGYSVSREKKESFPLTVTSAQKNPTAFYLCASSIEDRGRWEQYFGPGTRLTVT.

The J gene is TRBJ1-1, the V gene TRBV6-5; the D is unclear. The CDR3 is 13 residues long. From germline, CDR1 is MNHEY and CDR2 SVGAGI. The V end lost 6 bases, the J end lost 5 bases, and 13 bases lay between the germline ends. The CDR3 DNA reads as TGTGCCAGCAGCCTCGGTCCATCGACTGAAGCTTTCTTT. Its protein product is CASSLGPSTEAFF.

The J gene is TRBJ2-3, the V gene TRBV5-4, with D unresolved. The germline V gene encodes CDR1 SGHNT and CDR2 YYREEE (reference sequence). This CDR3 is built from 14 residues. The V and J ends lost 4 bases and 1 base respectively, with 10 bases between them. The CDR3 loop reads CASSRTQGTDTQYF. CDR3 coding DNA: TGTGCCAGCAGCAGAACTCAAGGCACAGATACGCAGTATTTT.

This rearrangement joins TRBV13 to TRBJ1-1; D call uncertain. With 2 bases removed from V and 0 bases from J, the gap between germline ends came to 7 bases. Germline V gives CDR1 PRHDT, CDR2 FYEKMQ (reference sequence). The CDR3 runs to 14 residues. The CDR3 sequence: CASSLFEMNTEAFF. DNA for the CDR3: TGTGCCAGCAGCTTATTTGAGATGAACACTGAAGCTTTCTTT.